This T cell receptor (beta chain) was found in a study of shared clonotypes between healthy human individuals. Germline V gene lookup returns CDR1 SSHAT and CDR2 FNYEAQ (reference sequence). Trimming removed 3 bases at V and 0 bases at J, with 10 bases between. The CDR3 loop spans 15 amino acids. Assay: immunoSEQ multiplex PCR; the TCRdb copy retains only in-frame clones and omits some. The sample lists around 750,000 clones, approximately 79% occurring once. This clone was picked up many times. The clonotype was recovered from a woman aged 25 to 39 in good health. This chain joins TRBV7-7 and TRBJ2-3, with D unclear. Sequencing used memory CD4+ T cells sorted from blood. Described subset: CD45RA-negative fraction. The CDR3 protein is CASSFYPFSTDTQYF. The DNA for the CDR3 is TGTGCCAGCAGCTTCTATCCCTTTAGCACAGATACGCAGTATTTT.